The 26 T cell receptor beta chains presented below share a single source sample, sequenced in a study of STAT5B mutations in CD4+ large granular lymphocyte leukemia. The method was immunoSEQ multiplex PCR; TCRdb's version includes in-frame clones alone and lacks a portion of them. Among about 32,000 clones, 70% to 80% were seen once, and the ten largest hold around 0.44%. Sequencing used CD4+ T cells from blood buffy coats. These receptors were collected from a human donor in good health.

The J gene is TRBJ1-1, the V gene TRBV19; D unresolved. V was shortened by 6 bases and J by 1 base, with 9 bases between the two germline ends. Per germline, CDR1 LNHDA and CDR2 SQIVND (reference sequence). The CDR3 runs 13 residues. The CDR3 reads CASSPIENTEAFF. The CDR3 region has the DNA TGTGCCAGTAGCCCAATAGAGAACACTGAAGCTTTCTTT.

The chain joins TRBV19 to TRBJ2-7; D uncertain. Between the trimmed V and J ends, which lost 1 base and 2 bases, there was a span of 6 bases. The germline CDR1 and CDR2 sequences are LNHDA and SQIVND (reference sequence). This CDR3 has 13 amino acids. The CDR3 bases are TGTGCCAGTAGTATAGGAAGAGCCTACGAGCAGTACTTC. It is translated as CASSIGRAYEQYF.

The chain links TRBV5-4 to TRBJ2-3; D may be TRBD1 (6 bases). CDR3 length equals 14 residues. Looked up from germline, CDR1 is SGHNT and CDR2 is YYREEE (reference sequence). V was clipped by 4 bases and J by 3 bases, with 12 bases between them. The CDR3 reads CASSPGTITDTQYF. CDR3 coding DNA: TGTGCCAGCAGCCCCGGGACAATTACAGATACGCAGTATTTT.

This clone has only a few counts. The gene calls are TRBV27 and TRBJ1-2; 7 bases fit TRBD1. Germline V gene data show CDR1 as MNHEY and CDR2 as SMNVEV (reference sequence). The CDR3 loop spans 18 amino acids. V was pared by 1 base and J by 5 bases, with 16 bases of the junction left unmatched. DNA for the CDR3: TGTGCCAGCAGTTTATACCGATTCCGACAGGGTTCAGAATATGGCTACACCTTC. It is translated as CASSLYRFRQGSEYGYTF.

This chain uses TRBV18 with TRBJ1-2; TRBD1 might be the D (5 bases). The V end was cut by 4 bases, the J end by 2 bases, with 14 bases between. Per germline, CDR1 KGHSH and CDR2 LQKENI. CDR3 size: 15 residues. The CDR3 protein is CASSLRVEGNYGYTF. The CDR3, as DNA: TGTGCCAGCTCACTCAGAGTCGAGGGGAACTATGGCTACACCTTC.

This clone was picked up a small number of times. DNA for the CDR3: TGTGCCAGCAGCCTCTTAGCGGGGGGGGTGAACGAGCAGTACTTC. It yields the protein CASSLLAGGVNEQYF. The chain carries TRBV6-5 and TRBJ2-7, with 11 nucleotides matching TRBD2. CDR3 size: 15 residues. The germline CDR1 and CDR2 sequences are MNHEY and SVGAGI. The V and J ends lost 6 bases and 5 bases, in that order; junction bases with no gene match: 9.

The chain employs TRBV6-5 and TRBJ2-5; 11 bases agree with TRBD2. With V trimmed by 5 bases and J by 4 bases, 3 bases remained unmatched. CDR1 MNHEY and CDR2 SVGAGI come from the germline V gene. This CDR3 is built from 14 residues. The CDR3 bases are TGTGCCAGCAGTCTAGCGGGGGGTCCAGAGACCCAGTACTTC. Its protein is CASSLAGGPETQYF.

The CDR3 reads CASSWGTARTGELFF. The CDR3 region has the DNA TGTGCCAGCAGTTGGGGGACGGCTAGGACCGGGGAGCTGTTTTTT. The J gene is TRBJ2-2, the V gene TRBV6-5, with D possibly being TRBD1 or TRBD2 (5 bases each). The V and J ends lost 4 bases and 5 bases respectively, with 14 bases between them. This CDR3 spans 15 amino acids. The germline V gene encodes CDR1 MNHEY and CDR2 SVGAGI.

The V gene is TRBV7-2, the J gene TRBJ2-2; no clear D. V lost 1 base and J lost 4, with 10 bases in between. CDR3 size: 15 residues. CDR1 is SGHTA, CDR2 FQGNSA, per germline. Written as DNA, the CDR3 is TGTGCCAGCAGCTTAGGCCTTCTCCTCACCGGGGAGCTGTTTTTT. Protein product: CASSLGLLLTGELFF.

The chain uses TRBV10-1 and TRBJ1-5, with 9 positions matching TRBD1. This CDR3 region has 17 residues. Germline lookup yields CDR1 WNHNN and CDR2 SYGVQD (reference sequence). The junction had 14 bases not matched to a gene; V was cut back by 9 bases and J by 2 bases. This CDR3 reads CARGGQGLRRGNQPQHF. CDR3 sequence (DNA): TGCGCCAGAGGAGGACAGGGGCTACGACGAGGCAATCAGCCCCAGCATTTT.

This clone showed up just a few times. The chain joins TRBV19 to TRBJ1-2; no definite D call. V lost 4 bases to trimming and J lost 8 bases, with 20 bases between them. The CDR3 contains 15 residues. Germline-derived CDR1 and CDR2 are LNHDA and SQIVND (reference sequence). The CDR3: CASSTTGNSLVGYTF. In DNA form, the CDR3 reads TGTGCCAGTAGTACTACTGGGAATTCACTGGTGGGCTACACCTTC.

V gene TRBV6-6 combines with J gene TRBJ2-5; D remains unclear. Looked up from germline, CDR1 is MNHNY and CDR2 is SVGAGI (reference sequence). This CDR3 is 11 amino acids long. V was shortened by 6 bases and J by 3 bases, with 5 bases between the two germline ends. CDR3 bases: TGTGCCAGCAGCTTAAAAGAGACCCAGTACTTC. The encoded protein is CASSLKETQYF.

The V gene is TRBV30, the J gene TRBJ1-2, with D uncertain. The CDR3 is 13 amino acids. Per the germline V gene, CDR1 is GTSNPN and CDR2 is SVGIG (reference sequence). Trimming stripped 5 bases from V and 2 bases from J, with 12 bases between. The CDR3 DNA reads TGTGCCTGGCAGAGGGTTTTGAACTATGGCTACACCTTC. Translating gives CAWQRVLNYGYTF.

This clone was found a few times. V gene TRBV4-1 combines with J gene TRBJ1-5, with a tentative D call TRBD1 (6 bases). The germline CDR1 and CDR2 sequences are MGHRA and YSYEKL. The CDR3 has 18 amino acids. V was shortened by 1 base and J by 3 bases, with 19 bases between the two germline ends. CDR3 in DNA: TGCGCCAGCAGCCAAGGAGCCAGTAGGACAGCATTCAATCAGCCCCAGCATTTT. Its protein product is CASSQGASRTAFNQPQHF.

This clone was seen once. The CDR3: CASSPLAGDAYEQYF. The CDR3 nucleotides read TGTGCCAGCTCACCACTAGCGGGGGACGCCTACGAGCAGTACTTC. The chain combines TRBV18 with TRBJ2-7, with TRBD2 identical over 9 bases. V was pared by 1 base and J by 2 bases, with 3 bases of the junction left unmatched. The CDR3 extends over 15 amino acids. Germline assignment: CDR1 KGHSH and CDR2 LQKENI.

The DNA of the CDR3 is TGTGCCAGCAGCTCAGGACAGGGGTTAATAAATGAGCAGTTCTTC. It is translated as CASSSGQGLINEQFF. The rearrangement uses TRBV9 and TRBJ2-1; 9 nucleotides align to TRBD1. The V gene's germline CDR1 is SGDLS and CDR2 YYNGEE. The CDR3 length is 15 residues. V dropped 4 bases and J dropped 7; count of bases not matched to a gene: 9. Full variable domain (rest looked up from reference TRBV9 and TRBJ2-1): DSGVTQTPKHLITATGQRVTLRCSPRSGDLSVYWYQQSLDQGLQFLIQYYNGEERAKGNILERFSAQQFPDLHSELNLSSLELGDSALYFCASSSGQGLINEQFFGPGTRLTVL.

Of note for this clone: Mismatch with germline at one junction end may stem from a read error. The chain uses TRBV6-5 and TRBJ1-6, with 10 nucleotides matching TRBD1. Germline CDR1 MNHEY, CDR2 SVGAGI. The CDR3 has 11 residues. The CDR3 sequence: CASRTGQGLNF. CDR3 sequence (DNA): TGTGCCAGCAGAACGGGACAGGGGCTTAACTTT.

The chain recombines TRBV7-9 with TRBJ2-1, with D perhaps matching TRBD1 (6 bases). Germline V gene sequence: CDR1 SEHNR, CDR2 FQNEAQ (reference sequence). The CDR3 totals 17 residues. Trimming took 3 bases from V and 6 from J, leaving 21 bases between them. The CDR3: CASSLAWGHIRGNEQFF. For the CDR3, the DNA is TGTGCCAGCAGCTTGGCTTGGGGACACATACGAGGCAATGAGCAGTTCTTC.

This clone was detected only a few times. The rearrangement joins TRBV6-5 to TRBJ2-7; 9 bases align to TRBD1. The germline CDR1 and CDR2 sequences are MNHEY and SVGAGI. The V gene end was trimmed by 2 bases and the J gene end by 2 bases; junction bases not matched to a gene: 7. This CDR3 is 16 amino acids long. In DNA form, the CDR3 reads TGTGCCAGCAGTTACACCGACAGGGGGTCCCCCTACGAGCAGTACTTC. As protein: CASSYTDRGSPYEQYF.

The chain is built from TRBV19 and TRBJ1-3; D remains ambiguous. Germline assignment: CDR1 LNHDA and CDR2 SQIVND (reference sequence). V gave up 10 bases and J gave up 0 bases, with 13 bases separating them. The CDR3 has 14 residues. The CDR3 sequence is CATTETRSGNTIYF. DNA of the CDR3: TGTGCCACGACGGAGACACGCTCTGGAAACACCATATATTTT.

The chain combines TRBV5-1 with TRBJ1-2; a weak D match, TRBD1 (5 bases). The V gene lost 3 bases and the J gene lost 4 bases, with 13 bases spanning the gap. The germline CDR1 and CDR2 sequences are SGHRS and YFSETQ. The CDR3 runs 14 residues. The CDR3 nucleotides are TGCGCCAGCAGCTCCCCGGGGGAACTCTATGGCTACACCTTC. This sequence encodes CASSSPGELYGYTF.

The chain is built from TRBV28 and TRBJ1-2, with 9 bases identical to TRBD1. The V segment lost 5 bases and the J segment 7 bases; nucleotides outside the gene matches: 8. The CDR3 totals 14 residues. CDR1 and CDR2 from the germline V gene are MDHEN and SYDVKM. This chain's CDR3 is CASSRTGESGGYTF. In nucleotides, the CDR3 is TGTGCCAGCAGTCGGACAGGGGAATCAGGTGGCTACACCTTC.

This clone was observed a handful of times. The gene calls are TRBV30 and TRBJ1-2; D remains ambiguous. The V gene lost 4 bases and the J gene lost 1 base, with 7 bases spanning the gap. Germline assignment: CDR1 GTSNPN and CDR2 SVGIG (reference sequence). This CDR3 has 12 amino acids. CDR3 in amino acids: CAWTHSNYGYTF. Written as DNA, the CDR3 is TGTGCCTGGACCCACAGTAACTATGGCTACACCTTC.

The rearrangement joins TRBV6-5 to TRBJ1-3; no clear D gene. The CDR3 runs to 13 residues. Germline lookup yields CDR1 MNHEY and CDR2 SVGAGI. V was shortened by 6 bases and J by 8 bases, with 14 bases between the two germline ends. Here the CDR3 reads CASSPNGLYTIYF. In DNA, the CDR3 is TGTGCCAGCAGCCCGAACGGTCTCTACACCATATATTTT.

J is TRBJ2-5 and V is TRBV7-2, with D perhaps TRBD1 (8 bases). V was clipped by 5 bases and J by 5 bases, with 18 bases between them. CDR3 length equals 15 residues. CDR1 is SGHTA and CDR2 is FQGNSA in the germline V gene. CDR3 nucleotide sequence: TGTGCCAGCAGCCCCCGGACAGGGAGGGTGGAGACCCAGTACTTC. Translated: CASSPRTGRVETQYF.

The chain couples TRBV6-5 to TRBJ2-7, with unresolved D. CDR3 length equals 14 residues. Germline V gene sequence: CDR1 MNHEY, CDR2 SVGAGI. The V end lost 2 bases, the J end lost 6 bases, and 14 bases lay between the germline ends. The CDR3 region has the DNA TGTGCCAGCAGTTACCGGGCCCCGGAAAGCGAGCAGTACTTC. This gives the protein CASSYRAPESEQYF.